The 27 T cell receptor beta chains given below trace back to one sample, sequenced in a study of tissue T cells after allogeneic stem cell transplantation. Assay: immunoSEQ multiplex PCR; the TCRdb copy retains only in-frame clones and omits some. The data show roughly 21,000 clones, with around 63% seen just once and approximately 0.41% held by the top ten. The specimen sequenced was blood. These receptor sequences come from a female BALB/c mouse in good health. MHC haplotype of the strain: H2-d.

This clone was seen only a few times. Genes and germline are mouse. The read ends 1 residue shy of where the CDR3 ends; the end is completed using the germline J gene. The chain combines TRBV13-2 with TRBJ2-1, with 7 bases that match TRBD2. Germline V CDR1 and CDR2: NNHNN, SYGAGS (reference sequence). CDR3 length: 16 residues. J lost 4 bases, V lost 1 base, and 8 bases had no gene match. The CDR3 loop is CASGDWGERGYAEQFF. CDR3 DNA, as far as it was read: TGTGCCAGCGGTGATTGGGGGGAGAGGGGTTATGCTGAGCAGTTC.

A remark on this clone: Mouse gene names and germline throughout. This CDR3 reads CASGGYRGRGDSDYTF. The CDR3 bases that were read are TGTGCCAGCGGTGGTTACAGGGGGCGCGGGGACTCCGACTACACC. The genes are TRBV13-2 and TRBJ1-2, with 9 bases matching TRBD1. With the read ending 1 residue before the CDR3 end, the germline J gene is used to fill in that end. V lost 3 bases to trimming and J lost 3 bases; unmatched junction nucleotides: 9. Germline CDR1 and CDR2: NNHNN and SYGAGS (reference sequence). The CDR3 totals 16 residues.

Concerning this clone itself: Gene names and germline refer to mouse. The CDR3 is cut off 1 residue early in the read; its end comes from the germline J gene. The gene calls are TRBV19 and TRBJ2-5; D is ambiguous. The V and J ends lost 1 base and 1 base respectively, with 4 bases between them. CDR3 size: 13 residues. CDR1 is FNHDT, CDR2 SITEND, per germline (reference sequence). CDR3 DNA (partial): TGTGCCAGCAGTATACTACACCAAGACACCCAGTAC. Translation: CASSILHQDTQY. Given in full, the CDR3 is CASSILHQDTQYF.

This clone occurred a few times. The gene names here belong to mouse. The read ends 1 residue before the CDR3 terminus; that terminus is restored from the germline J gene. The chain couples TRBV5 to TRBJ1-4, with a possible D match to TRBD1 (5 bases). The CDR3 consists of 14 residues. CDR1 and CDR2 (germline): LGHNA, YNLKQL (reference sequence). Trimming shortened V by 2 bases and J by 3 bases, and 7 bases separated the two germline ends. The CDR3 loop is CASSQRTTNERLFF. The CDR3 DNA, read in part, is TGTGCCAGCAGCCAAAGGACAACCAACGAAAGATTATTT.

Notes on this clone: All gene names here are mouse names. The read halts 1 residue ahead of the CDR3 end, with the missing end drawn from the germline J gene. J is TRBJ1-1 and V is TRBV14, with TRBD1 matching 8 bases. This CDR3 is 12 amino acids long. Germline V gene sequence: CDR1 SGHDT, CDR2 FRDEAV. Losses at the gene ends were 4 bases for V and 4 bases for J; bases not matched to a gene: 0. CDR3 DNA (partial): TGTGCCAGCAGTACAGGGGGCACAGAAGTCTTC. Translating it yields CASSTGGTEVF. The entire CDR3 sequence reads CASSTGGTEVFF.

As to this clone: Gene and germline names: mouse. The read is 1 residue too short to cover the CDR3 end, so that end is filled in from the germline J gene. The chain employs TRBV19 and TRBJ1-1; 11 positions agree with TRBD1. The V gene end was trimmed by 5 bases and the J gene end by 0 bases; junction bases not matched to a gene: 3. CDR1 and CDR2 from the germline V gene are FNHDT and SITEND (reference sequence). This CDR3 has 15 amino acids. The chain's CDR3 is CASRGQGGANTEVFF. The DNA read from the CDR3 is TGTGCCAGCAGGGGACAGGGGGGTGCAAACACAGAAGTCTTC.

This clone occurred a few times. Mouse gene names and germline throughout. Read coverage stops 1 residue before the CDR3 terminus; the germline J gene supplies the remainder. This chain links TRBV14 with TRBJ2-7, with a weak D call TRBD1 (5 bases). Germline CDR1 is SGHDT and CDR2 is FRDEAV. This CDR3 comprises 14 residues. V was shortened by 1 base and J by 0 bases, with 8 bases between the two germline ends. CDR3 region: CASSFPGNSYEQYF. CDR3 DNA, as far as it was read: TGTGCCAGCAGTTTCCCAGGGAACTCCTATGAACAGTAC.

Details on this clone: Gene names follow the mouse nomenclature. CDR3 in amino acids: CASGDPGYEQYF. The CDR3 DNA, read in part, is TGTGCCAGCGGTGATCCTGGCTATGAACAGTAC. This sequence joins TRBV13-2 and TRBJ2-7; D is unresolved. The read ends 1 residue early relative to the CDR3; the germline J gene fills the gap. This CDR3 region has 12 residues. Looked up from germline, CDR1 is NNHNN and CDR2 is SYGAGS (reference sequence). V shed 1 base and J shed 3 bases, with 5 bases lying between them.

This clone has only a few counts. Gene names and germline refer to mouse. The read ends 1 residue early relative to the CDR3; the germline J gene fills the gap. The chain carries TRBV1 and TRBJ1-5; no definite D call. This CDR3 spans 14 amino acids. V lost 3 bases and J 0 bases, leaving 6 bases between the germline ends. Germline V gives CDR1 NSQYPW, CDR2 LRSPGD (reference sequence). CDR3 amino acids: CTCSAPHNNQAPLF. The CDR3 DNA, read in part, is TGCACCTGCAGTGCTCCACATAACAACCAGGCTCCGCTT.

This clone appeared a few times. Each gene name is a mouse one. Read coverage stops 1 residue before the CDR3 terminus; the germline J gene supplies the remainder. The genes are TRBV13-1 and TRBJ2-7; D not certain. This CDR3 region has 12 residues. The V end lost 0 bases, the J end lost 4 bases, and 5 bases lay between the germline ends. CDR1 is NSHNY, CDR2 SYGAGN, per germline. The CDR3 sequence is CASSDAWYEQYF. Incomplete CDR3 DNA: TGTGCCAGCAGTGATGCTTGGTATGAACAGTAC.

This clone was recorded once. Mouse germline and gene names are used. The read halts 1 residue ahead of the CDR3 end, with the missing end drawn from the germline J gene. The chain carries TRBV19 and TRBJ2-3, with D possibly TRBD1 on 6 matching bases. The V gene lost 2 bases and the J gene lost 0 bases, with 10 bases spanning the gap. CDR1 and CDR2 (germline): FNHDT, SITEND (reference sequence). This CDR3 region has 15 residues. The sequenced CDR3 bases are TGTGCCAGCAGTATCCAGGGGTCTAGTGCAGAAACGCTGTAT. Its protein is CASSIQGSSAETLY. The whole CDR3 protein reads CASSIQGSSAETLYF.

In this sample, this clone turned up a few times. Gene and germline names: mouse. From the germline J gene comes the end of the CDR3, since the read stops 1 residue before it. The chain couples TRBV2 to TRBJ1-2; D not resolved. This CDR3 comprises 13 residues. V was trimmed by 3 bases and J by 6 bases, leaving 11 bases between them. CDR1 and CDR2 from the germline V gene are LGHNA and YSYQKL. The CDR3 protein is CASSHYGRPDYTF. The part of the CDR3 DNA that was read is TGTGCCAGCAGCCACTACGGGCGACCCGACTACACC. Complete variable domain (other parts from reference TRBV2 and TRBJ1-2): DPKIIQKPKYLVAVTGSEKILICEQYLGHNAMYWYRQSAKKPLEFMFSYSYQKLMDNQTASSRFQPQSSKKNHLDLQITALKPDDSATYFCASSHYGRPDYTFGSGTRLLVI.

Of note for this clone: Gene names and germline refer to mouse. The missing CDR3 end, 1 residue past where the read stops, is filled in from the germline J gene. The chain recombines TRBV13-1 with TRBJ1-1, with D unclear. The germline V gene encodes CDR1 NSHNY and CDR2 SYGAGN. V was clipped by 3 bases and J by 1 base, with 10 bases between them. This CDR3 region has 14 residues. CDR3 protein: CASSGTGGNTEVFF. The part of the CDR3 DNA that was read is TGTGCCAGCAGTGGGACCGGAGGGAACACAGAAGTCTTC.

This clone was detected only once. Mouse gene names and germline throughout. The read ends 1 residue shy of where the CDR3 ends; the end is completed using the germline J gene. V usage is TRBV1 and J usage is TRBJ2-3; 8 positions agree with TRBD1. Germline V gene sequence: CDR1 NSQYPW, CDR2 LRSPGD (reference sequence). The V and J ends lost 4 bases and 6 bases, in that order; junction bases with no gene match: 3. This CDR3 has 13 residues. The CDR3 sequence: CTCSGRTGETLYF. The covered CDR3 bases are TGCACCTGCAGTGGGAGGACAGGGGAAACGCTGTAT.

In the case of this clone: The gene names here belong to mouse. The read finishes 1 residue shy of the CDR3 end, and the germline J gene is used to complete it. The chain has TRBV13-2 and TRBJ2-1; TRBD2 matches 7 bases. The J segment lost 4 bases and the V segment lost 0 bases, leaving 4 bases of the junction unmatched. Germline V CDR1 and CDR2: NNHNN, SYGAGS (reference sequence). The CDR3 runs to 15 residues. CDR3 DNA, as far as it was read: TGTGCCAGCGGTGATGCCTGGGGGTCATATGCTGAGCAGTTC. This translates into CASGDAWGSYAEQF. The entire CDR3 protein reads CASGDAWGSYAEQFF.

A remark on this clone: Germline and genes: mouse. The CDR3 goes on 1 residue after the read ends, and that part is filled in from the germline J gene. This chain connects TRBV13-3 to TRBJ2-4, with D perhaps matching TRBD1 (6 bases). Germline loops: CDR1 NNHDY, CDR2 SYVADS. The V gene lost 3 bases and the J gene lost 3 bases, with 17 bases spanning the gap. This CDR3 has 16 residues. Here the CDR3 reads CASSAPSTGRQNTLYF. The DNA read from the CDR3 is TGTGCCAGCAGTGCCCCCTCGACAGGACGGCAAAACACCTTGTAC.

As for this clone: The listed genes are named as in mouse. The CDR3 loop is CGAEGAGTEVFF. The sequenced part of the CDR3 DNA is TGTGGTGCTGAGGGTGCGGGCACAGAAGTCTTC. V usage is TRBV20 and J usage is TRBJ1-1; no firm D call. The read halts 1 residue ahead of the CDR3 end, with the missing end drawn from the germline J gene. Trimming stripped 5 bases from V and 4 bases from J, with 11 bases between. The CDR3 loop spans 12 amino acids. Germline loops: CDR1 GFQATS, CDR2 STVNSAI. The full variable domain, completed using reference TRBV20 and TRBJ1-1, is GALVYQYPRRTICKSGTSMRMECQAVGFQATSVAWYRQSPQKTFELIALSTVNSAIKYEQNFTQEKFPISHPNLSFSSMTVLNAYLEDRGLYLCGAEGAGTEVFFGKGTRLTVV.

On this clone: Gene names and germline match the mouse. The read terminates 1 residue before the CDR3 end, so the remaining end is supplied by the germline J gene. The chain joins TRBV29 to TRBJ2-5; 7 nucleotides align to TRBD1. From germline, CDR1 is MSHET and CDR2 SYDVDS. J gave up 3 bases and V 4 bases, and 4 bases lay outside the gene matches. The CDR3 length is 14 residues. The covered CDR3 bases are TGTGCTAGCAGTTCCTCGGGACAGCAAGACACCCAGTAC. Translated: CASSSSGQQDTQY. The whole CDR3 reads CASSSSGQQDTQYF.

This clone was seen a single time. All gene names here are mouse names. Read data end 1 residue before the CDR3 end; the end is taken from the germline J gene. The gene calls are TRBV13-1 and TRBJ1-3, with 7 bases identical to TRBD1. This CDR3 spans 15 amino acids. CDR1 is NSHNY and CDR2 is SYGAGN in the germline V gene. Losses at the gene ends were 4 bases for V and 0 bases for J; bases not matched to a gene: 4. The DNA read from the CDR3 is TGTGCCAGCAGTCCGGACAGGAATTCTGGAAATACGCTCTAT. It is translated as CASSPDRNSGNTLY. The entire CDR3 is CASSPDRNSGNTLYF.

To note about this clone: Mouse germline and gene names are used. The covered CDR3 bases are TGTGCCAGCAGTCCCGGACTGTCAAGTCAAAACACCTTGTAC. Protein sequence: CASSPGLSSQNTLY. The entire CDR3 is CASSPGLSSQNTLYF. The chain joins TRBV19 to TRBJ2-4; maybe TRBD2 (6 bases). The DNA ends 1 residue before the CDR3 does, and the rest of the CDR3 is filled in from the germline J gene. With 4 bases removed from V and 0 bases from J, the gap between germline ends came to 12 bases. CDR3 length: 15 amino acids. Germline CDR1 and CDR2: FNHDT and SITEND (reference sequence).

Of note for this clone: Each gene name is a mouse one. The CDR3 extends 1 residue past the end of the read, so its final part is completed from the germline J gene. V gene TRBV20 combines with J gene TRBJ1-2; no firm D call. Trimming removed 0 bases from V and 0 bases from J, with 2 bases in between. The CDR3 loop spans 12 amino acids. CDR1 is GFQATS and CDR2 is STVNSAI in the germline V gene. The sequenced part of the CDR3 DNA is TGTGGTGCTAGGGACACAAACTCCGACTACACC. This gives the protein CGARDTNSDYT. The CDR3 in its entirety is CGARDTNSDYTF.

The table lists this clone with a count of one. Any gene name here is a mouse gene name. The read finishes 1 residue shy of the CDR3 end, and the germline J gene is used to complete it. The chain joins TRBV2 to TRBJ1-1; D call uncertain. V was shortened by 0 bases and J by 5 bases, with 4 bases between the two germline ends. This CDR3 contains 12 residues. The germline V gene has CDR1 LGHNA and CDR2 YSYQKL. The covered CDR3 bases are TGTGCCAGCAGCCAAGACAAAACAGAAGTCTTC. Translating it yields CASSQDKTEVF. The full CDR3 sequence reads CASSQDKTEVFF.

In regard to this clone: Gene names refer to mouse genes. The read ends 1 residue before the CDR3 terminus; that terminus is restored from the germline J gene. The chain links TRBV19 to TRBJ2-3; D might be TRBD2 (6 bases). V lost 0 bases and J lost 0, with 8 bases in between. The CDR3 is 15 amino acids. Germline CDR1 is FNHDT and CDR2 is SITEND (reference sequence). Partial CDR3 DNA: TGTGCCAGCAGTATAGTGGGGGTGAGTGCAGAAACGCTGTAT. Translating gives CASSIVGVSAETLY. The complete CDR3 reads CASSIVGVSAETLYF.

Remarks on this clone: Gene names and germline refer to mouse. The read halts 1 residue ahead of the CDR3 end, with the missing end drawn from the germline J gene. The V gene is TRBV2, the J gene TRBJ2-5, with D possibly being TRBD1 (6 bases). Germline V CDR1 and CDR2: LGHNA, YSYQKL. With 1 base removed from V and 2 bases from J, the gap between germline ends came to 7 bases. The CDR3 is 14 residues long. The CDR3 loop reads CASSQGDIQDTQYF. CDR3 bases read: TGTGCCAGCAGCCAAGGGGACATCCAAGACACCCAGTAC.

Details on this clone: Genes and germline come from the mouse. With the read ending 1 residue before the CDR3 end, the germline J gene is used to fill in that end. The chain links TRBV29 to TRBJ1-4; a possible D gene is TRBD1 (5 bases). The V end was cut by 1 base, the J end by 4 bases, with 7 bases between. Germline CDR1 is MSHET and CDR2 is SYDVDS. This CDR3 is built from 14 residues. CDR3 region: CASSLLTDNERLFF. The part of the CDR3 DNA that was read is TGTGCTAGCAGTTTATTGACAGACAACGAAAGATTATTT. The full variable domain, completed using reference TRBV29 and TRBJ1-4, is DMKVTQMPRYLIKRMGENVLLECGQDMSHETMYWYRQDPGLGLQLIYISYDVDSNSEGDIPKGYRVSRKKREHFSLILDSAKTNQTSVYFCASSLLTDNERLFFGHGTKLSVL.

Turning to this clone: Gene and germline names: mouse. The sequence runs out 1 residue before the end of the CDR3; the remainder is reconstructed from the germline J gene. The V gene is TRBV4, the J gene TRBJ2-2; possibly TRBD2 for D (7 bases). Germline V CDR1 and CDR2: LGHDT, YNNKQL (reference sequence). Deletions cut 4 bases from V and 4 bases from J, with 10 bases between. CDR3 length: 14 residues. The CDR3 region is CASSWGAGTGQLYF. The DNA read from the CDR3 is TGTGCCAGCAGCTGGGGGGCAGGCACCGGGCAGCTCTAC.

Details on this clone: The gene names here belong to mouse. Read data end 1 residue before the CDR3 end; the end is taken from the germline J gene. This sequence joins TRBV13-1 and TRBJ2-4, with a weak D call TRBD1 (5 bases). V gave up 0 bases and J gave up 5 bases, with 7 bases separating them. Germline V gene data show CDR1 as NSHNY and CDR2 as SYGAGN. The CDR3 is made up of 13 amino acids. The CDR3 spells CASSDGTTNTLYF. The CDR3 DNA, read in part, is TGTGCCAGCAGTGATGGGACAACAAACACCTTGTAC.